This T cell receptor (beta chain) comes out of a study of blood T cells in healthy people across ages. Study-wide findings and caveats: Any conclusive comparison of naive versus antigen-experienced cells was prevented by using unsorted PBMCs.

Each donor supplied roughly 10 milliliters of peripheral blood. Primed by a sample-barcoded 5' primer and a J-beta primer mix, a second PCR proceeded for about 6 to 12 cycles. TCRdb re-derived calls from the 5' RACE reads in MiXCR, one entry per CDR3 protein. The sample holds roughly 800,000 distinct CDR3 sequences, about 55% seen once. The table lists this clonotype with a few counts. Its antigen is undetermined. The V gene lost 0 bases and the J gene lost 4 bases, with 15 bases spanning the gap. CDR1 and CDR2 (germline): SGHNT, YENEEA. This CDR3 comprises 17 residues. The TCR was taken from a man at least 80 years old in good health. Input material: blood. The V gene is TRBV11-3, the J gene TRBJ2-2, with D perhaps TRBD1 or TRBD2 (5 bases each). The CDR3 loop is CASSLDIGDGTTGELFF. In DNA, the CDR3 is TGTGCCAGCAGCTTAGATATCGGGGACGGGACCACCGGGGAGCTGTTTTTT.